Shown below are 22 T cell receptor beta chains from a single sample sequenced in a study of Ad26.COV2.S vaccination and SARS-CoV-2 variants. The treatment was: roughly 20 received Ad26.COV2.S at low or high dose, single or two shots; about five received placebo; per-sample allocation not given. Samples came from day 63 after the first vaccine or placebo injection. The table came from immunoSEQ multiplex PCR; TCRdb's copy has only in-frame clones and leaves some out. The table records 250,000 to 300,000 clones, around 87% of them present only once. Source: peripheral blood, taken in a trial of Ad26.COV2.S vaccine versus placebo. These receptors all come from a person aged 18 to 65 who received the Ad26.COV2.S COVID-19 vaccine or a placebo.

The chain recombines TRBV7-2 with TRBJ2-7; D could derive from TRBD1 or TRBD2 (6 bases each). V was pared by 4 bases and J by 4 bases, with 20 bases between. The CDR3 is 16 residues long. CDR1 is SGHTA and CDR2 is FQGNSA in the germline V gene. For the CDR3, the DNA is TGTGCCAGCAGCTCCCACGGGGGCGCGGGCCGATACGAGCAGTACTTC. Translation gives CASSSHGGAGRYEQYF.

This clone appeared once. V gene TRBV9 combines with J gene TRBJ2-1, with a possible D match to TRBD2 (7 bases). Per germline, CDR1 SGDLS and CDR2 YYNGEE. This CDR3 has 18 residues. V lost 0 bases and J 1 base, leaving 17 bases between the germline ends. Here the CDR3 DNA reads TGTGCCAGCAGCGTAGTTTTTTCGGGGGGCCCTTCCTACAATGAGCAGTTCTTC. Amino acids: CASSVVFSGGPSYNEQFF.

The rearrangement uses TRBV14 and TRBJ2-5; 10 bases agree with TRBD2. Germline V gene sequence: CDR1 SGHDN, CDR2 FVKESK. After removal of 4 bases from V and 5 bases from J, the junction contained 7 bases not matched to a gene. This CDR3 is 15 amino acids long. The CDR3 spells CASSLLAGGGETQYF. CDR3 coding DNA: TGTGCCAGCAGCCTGTTAGCGGGAGGAGGGGAGACCCAGTACTTC.

The chain links TRBV5-1 to TRBJ1-2; D is possibly TRBD1 (5 bases). The V end lost 4 bases, the J end lost 0 bases, and 16 bases lay between the germline ends. This CDR3 has 16 residues. Germline V gives CDR1 SGHRS, CDR2 YFSETQ. CDR3 protein: CASSMGRTFTNYGYTF. The CDR3 region has the DNA TGCGCCAGCAGCATGGGACGGACGTTCACTAACTATGGCTACACCTTC.

The chain couples TRBV6-5 to TRBJ2-3, with D perhaps assigned TRBD1 or TRBD2 (5 bases each). CDR1 MNHEY and CDR2 SVGAGI come from the germline V gene. The CDR3 sequence is 13 residues long. V lost 9 bases to trimming and J lost 1 base, with 11 bases between them. In DNA, the CDR3 is TGTGCCAGTAACTGGGACCGCACAGATACGCAGTATTTT. This gives the protein CASNWDRTDTQYF.

The CDR3 here is CASSSSGTYNEQFF. The CDR3 nucleotides read TGTGCCAGCAGTTCCTCCGGGACTTACAATGAGCAGTTCTTC. The gene calls are TRBV2 and TRBJ2-1; possibly TRBD2 for D (6 bases). Germline CDR1 and CDR2: SNHLY and FYNNEI. V lost 5 bases and J 4 bases, leaving 12 bases between the germline ends. This CDR3 is 14 amino acids long.

The table lists this clone with a count of one. The chain uses TRBV21-1 and TRBJ1-5; the D segment call TRBD1 is taken from the table without a DNA check. TRBV21-1 is a listed pseudogene. The CDR3 runs 14 residues. The CDR3 is CASSPRNPRQPQHF. The DNA for the CDR3 is TGTGCCAGCAGCCCTCGGAACCCCAGGCAGCCCCAGCATTTT.

The chain has TRBV4-3 and TRBJ1-2; D unresolved. Germline V CDR1 and CDR2: LGHNA, YSLEER. V shed 6 bases and J shed 4 bases, with 18 bases lying between them. CDR3 length: 15 amino acids. This CDR3 is CASRAGHKKGYGYTF. For the CDR3, the DNA is TGCGCCAGCAGGGCAGGTCACAAAAAGGGCTATGGCTACACCTTC.

The gene calls are TRBV14 and TRBJ2-5, with D uncertain. This CDR3 has 16 residues. Germline V gene lookup returns CDR1 SGHDN and CDR2 FVKESK. Trimming took off 0 bases at V and 4 bases at J, with 15 bases between the two ends. CDR3 bases: TGTGCCAGCAGCCAAGACTCGCGACGGCCAGGAGAGACCCAGTACTTC. It yields the protein CASSQDSRRPGETQYF. Variable domain in full (rest from reference TRBV14 and TRBJ2-5): EAGVTQFPSHSVIEKGQTVTLRCDPISGHDNLYWYRRVMGKEIKFLLHFVKESKQDESGMPNNRFLAERTGGTYSTLKVQPAELEDSGVYFCASSQDSRRPGETQYFGPGTRLLVL.

The genes are TRBV5-4 and TRBJ2-5; D may be TRBD2 (6 bases). Germline lookup yields CDR1 SGHNT and CDR2 YYREEE (reference sequence). Trimming removed 0 bases at V and 5 bases at J, with 14 bases between. The CDR3 is 15 residues long. DNA of the CDR3: TGTGCCAGCAGCTTGGGGAGGGGCGCAGGGGAGACCCAGTACTTC. It yields the protein CASSLGRGAGETQYF.

The chain recombines TRBV5-1 with TRBJ2-1, with TRBD2 matching 10 bases. Germline CDR1 reads SGHRS; CDR2 reads YFSETQ. CDR3 size: 16 residues. After removal of 5 bases from V and 7 bases from J, the junction contained 12 bases not matched to a gene. CDR3 sequence reads: CASSATTSGTWNEQFF. For the CDR3, the DNA is TGCGCCAGCAGTGCCACTACTAGCGGGACCTGGAATGAGCAGTTCTTC.

This clone appeared a single time. The chain combines TRBV28 with TRBJ2-7; D ambiguous. From germline, CDR1 is MDHEN and CDR2 SYDVKM. V gave up 6 bases and J gave up 7 bases, with 10 bases separating them. The CDR3 extends over 11 amino acids. The CDR3 reads CASRGYSEQYF. In DNA, the CDR3 is TGTGCCAGCAGGGGGTACTCTGAGCAGTACTTC.

This chain joins TRBV6-1 and TRBJ1-3, with 7 positions matching TRBD1. This CDR3 spans 20 amino acids. Germline values: CDR1 MNHNS, CDR2 SASEGT. The V and J ends lost 0 bases and 0 bases, in that order; junction bases with no gene match: 14. CDR3 in amino acids: CASSEAAGGHRLSSGNTIYF. The CDR3, as DNA: TGTGCCAGCAGTGAAGCAGCAGGGGGTCACCGCCTGAGCTCTGGAAACACCATATATTTT.

The CDR3 spells CASSYSVAGPRGETQYF. The DNA of the CDR3 is TGTGCCAGCAGTTACTCTGTGGCAGGGCCACGGGGTGAGACCCAGTACTTC. The genes are TRBV28 and TRBJ2-5, with D possibly being TRBD1 or TRBD2 (5 bases each). The CDR3 contains 17 residues. Trimming removed 4 bases from V and 5 bases from J, with 23 bases in between. The germline V gene encodes CDR1 MDHEN and CDR2 SYDVKM.

The V gene is TRBV7-2, the J gene TRBJ2-7; 8 bases are a match to TRBD2. The CDR3 has 15 amino acids. The J segment lost 4 bases and the V segment lost 2 bases, leaving 7 bases of the junction unmatched. The V gene's germline CDR1 is SGHTA and CDR2 FQGNSA. CDR3 protein: CASSLIRGGQYEQYF. Here the CDR3 DNA reads TGTGCCAGCAGCTTAATACGCGGGGGGCAGTACGAGCAGTACTTC. The entire variable domain, with the rest obtained from reference TRBV7-2 and TRBJ2-7, is as follows: GAGVSQSPSNKVTEKGKDVELRCDPISGHTALYWYRQSLGQGLEFLIYFQGNSAPDKSGLPSDRFSAERTGGSVSTLTIQRTQQEDSAVYLCASSLIRGGQYEQYFGPGTRLTVT.

Concerning this clone: The same CDR3 can be traced to other DNA sequences in this sample. The V gene is TRBV6-5, the J gene TRBJ2-7, with TRBD1 matching over 11 bases. The V gene end was trimmed by 2 bases and the J gene end by 4 bases; junction bases not matched to a gene: 1. CDR1 and CDR2 from the germline V gene are MNHEY and SVGAGI. There are 14 residues in the CDR3. The CDR3 DNA reads TGTGCCAGCAGTTACCGGGACAGGGGGTACGAGCAGTACTTC. Its translation is CASSYRDRGYEQYF.

The chain is built from TRBV2 and TRBJ1-2; 7 bases align to TRBD1. The CDR3 sequence is 16 residues long. Per the germline V gene, CDR1 is SNHLY and CDR2 is FYNNEI. The trim removed 4 bases at V and 7 bases at J, leaving 15 bases unmatched. The CDR3 is CASSGGANRGRGGYTF. Written as DNA, the CDR3 is TGTGCCAGCAGTGGGGGAGCTAACAGGGGTCGCGGTGGCTACACCTTC.

V is TRBV11-2 and J is TRBJ2-2; a possible D gene is TRBD1 (6 bases). V was shortened by 4 bases and J by 3 bases, with 15 bases between the two germline ends. The CDR3 is 16 amino acids. The germline CDR1 and CDR2 sequences are SGHAT and FQNNGV. In DNA form, the CDR3 reads TGTGCCAGCAGCTATCCCAGGGGTACAGACACCGGGGAGCTGTTTTTT. Amino acid sequence: CASSYPRGTDTGELFF.

The V call is TRBV29-1, the J call TRBJ2-1, with a weak D call TRBD2 (5 bases). Trimming left V 3 bases short and J 3 bases short, with 21 bases between. CDR3 size: 17 residues. Germline CDR1 SQVTM, CDR2 ANQGSEA. DNA for the CDR3: TGCAGCGTTGATCCCACTAGTTTCGGAAACTACTACAATGAGCAGTTCTTC. Protein sequence: CSVDPTSFGNYYNEQFF.

The rearrangement uses TRBV4-1 and TRBJ1-1; D is unclear. V lost 6 bases and J 4 bases, leaving 15 bases between the germline ends. Per the germline V gene, CDR1 is MGHRA and CDR2 is YSYEKL. CDR3 length equals 14 residues. DNA of the CDR3: TGCGCCAGCAGGTCCAAAACCCGGGGCACTGAAGCTTTCTTT. Amino acids: CASRSKTRGTEAFF.

This clone has only one observation. V and J are TRBV7-2 and TRBJ2-3, with 10 bases lining up with TRBD2. Germline V gene lookup returns CDR1 SGHTA and CDR2 FQGNSA. Unmatched junction bases numbered 5, after V lost 2 bases and J lost 0 bases. The CDR3 is 17 amino acids. CDR3 sequence: CASSLMLAGASTDTQYF. Here the CDR3 DNA reads TGTGCCAGCAGCTTAATGCTAGCGGGAGCTAGCACAGATACGCAGTATTTT.

This chain uses TRBV29-1 with TRBJ2-1; 7 positions agree with TRBD2. The CDR3 has 14 amino acids. Trimming took 3 bases from V and 8 from J; bases not matched to a gene: 10. CDR1 and CDR2 (germline): SQVTM, ANQGSEA. DNA for the CDR3: TGCAGCGTTGAGAGACGGGGGGAGGCATATGAGCAGTTCTTC. Its protein is CSVERRGEAYEQFF.